Below, 24 T cell receptor beta chains from the same sample are listed, as sequenced in a study of T cells of healthy individuals. A single record per CDR3 protein comes from TCRdb applying MiXCR to the 5' RACE reads. This sample carries about 57,000 distinct CDR3 sequences, around 15% of them seen once, and the ten largest clones take around 4.6%. The receptors were gathered from a human donor in good health.

This clonotype appeared many times. The chain has TRBV24-1 and TRBJ2-2; D possibly matches TRBD1 or TRBD2 (5 bases each). The V end was cut by 0 bases, the J end by 7 bases, with 17 bases between. There are 17 residues in the CDR3. CDR1 and CDR2 (germline): KGHDR, SFDVKD. The CDR3 nucleotides are TGTGCCACCAGTGATTTGCCTTCGGGGCCCATCGACGGGGAGCTGTTTTTT. Its translation is CATSDLPSGPIDGELFF.

The chain links TRBV19 to TRBJ2-3; D is perhaps TRBD1 or TRBD2 (7 bases each). From germline, CDR1 is LNHDA and CDR2 SQIVND (reference sequence). The CDR3 consists of 16 residues. Trimming stripped 5 bases from V and 0 bases from J, with 15 bases between. The CDR3 region has the DNA TGTGCCAGTAGTCGACAGGGAGGGACAAGCACAGATACGCAGTATTTT. Translating it yields CASSRQGGTSTDTQYF.

This clonotype appeared many times. The chain carries TRBV20-1 and TRBJ2-7; D not resolved. The CDR3 runs to 11 residues. The germline V gene has CDR1 DFQATT and CDR2 SNEGSKA (reference sequence). V was shortened by 0 bases and J by 6 bases, with 6 bases between the two germline ends. The CDR3 spells CSARDWGEQYF. The CDR3 nucleotides are TGCAGTGCTAGAGATTGGGGCGAGCAGTACTTC.

CDR3 bases: TGTGCCTGGGATGTGCGGGCAGATACGCAGTATTTT. This translates into CAWDVRADTQYF. The chain has TRBV30 and TRBJ2-3, with D possibly matching TRBD2 (5 bases). V lost 5 bases to trimming and J lost 4 bases, with 10 bases between them. This CDR3 is built from 12 residues. Germline CDR1 GTSNPN, CDR2 SVGIG (reference sequence).

This clonotype came up many times. The genes are TRBV29-1 and TRBJ1-2; possibly TRBD1 for D (6 bases). The CDR3 spans 14 residues. V lost 6 bases, J lost 2 bases, and 16 bases lay in between. Germline CDR1 SQVTM, CDR2 ANQGSEA. The DNA of the CDR3 is TGCAGCGTCCCCCCGGAGGGGGGGAACTATGGCTACACCTTC. This sequence encodes CSVPPEGGNYGYTF.

V usage is TRBV2 and J usage is TRBJ1-1; TRBD1 is a possible D gene (5 bases). The V end was cut by 4 bases, the J end by 1 base, with 10 bases between. Germline V lookup: CDR1 SNHLY, CDR2 FYNNEI. This CDR3 has 14 amino acids. This CDR3 is CASSGGFGNTEAFF. The CDR3 DNA follows: TGTGCCAGCAGTGGGGGCTTCGGGAACACTGAAGCTTTCTTT. Full variable domain (remainder filled in from reference TRBV2 and TRBJ1-1): EPEVTQTPSHQVTQMGQEVILRCVPISNHLYFYWYRQILGQKVEFLVSFYNNEISEKSEIFDDQFSVERPDGSNFTLKIRSTKLEDSAMYFCASSGGFGNTEAFFGQGTRLTVV.

The table lists this clonotype with many counts. The chain uses TRBV4-1 and TRBJ2-2; perhaps TRBD1 as D (6 bases). V shed 0 bases and J shed 0 bases, with 8 bases lying between them. This CDR3 contains 16 residues. Germline-derived CDR1 and CDR2 are MGHRA and YSYEKL. In DNA, the CDR3 is TGCGCCAGCAGCCAAGACAACAGGGCGAACACCGGGGAGCTGTTTTTT. Amino acids: CASSQDNRANTGELFF.

V gene TRBV30 combines with J gene TRBJ1-1; 7 bases agree with TRBD1. Germline CDR1 and CDR2: GTSNPN and SVGIG (reference sequence). J was trimmed by 0 bases and V by 1 base; bases with no gene match: 2. The CDR3 runs 14 residues. The CDR3 coding sequence is TGTGCCTGGAGTGGGGGACAGCTGAACACTGAAGCTTTCTTT. It codes for CAWSGGQLNTEAFF.

This clonotype was picked up many times. The rearrangement uses TRBV5-1 and TRBJ2-2, with TRBD1 identical over 7 bases. J gave up 5 bases and V 4 bases, and 5 bases lay outside the gene matches. CDR3 length: 14 amino acids. CDR1 and CDR2 (germline): SGHRS, YFSETQ. CDR3 bases: TGCGCCAGCAGCACACGGGACAGTACCGGGGAGCTGTTTTTT. Its protein product is CASSTRDSTGELFF.

Regarding this clonotype: A clone one base away is much larger, so this may be a read error. V and J are TRBV5-6 and TRBJ1-1, with 9 bases lining up with TRBD1. The CDR3 is 15 amino acids. CDR1 and CDR2 (germline): SGHDT, YYEEEE. CDR3 sequence reads: CTSSPTGGGNTEAFF. CDR3 DNA sequence: TGTACCAGCAGCCCAACAGGGGGCGGGAACACTGAAGCTTTCTTT.

This clonotype was seen at least ten times. This sequence joins TRBV20-1 and TRBJ2-5; D remains ambiguous. The CDR3 has 10 residues. CDR1 is DFQATT and CDR2 is SNEGSKA in the germline V gene (reference sequence). Trimming shortened V by 6 bases and J by 5 bases, and 7 bases separated the two germline ends. CDR3 DNA: TGCAGTGCCCCCCGGGAGACCCAGTACTTC. This sequence encodes CSAPRETQYF.

This clonotype was counted between two and nine times. V is TRBV4-1 and J is TRBJ1-1; tentative D call: TRBD1 (5 bases). CDR1 is MGHRA, CDR2 YSYEKL, per germline. The CDR3 is 15 amino acids. Trimming took 1 base from V and 4 from J, leaving 13 bases between them. CDR3 nucleotide sequence: TGCGCCAGCAGCCAAGCGGCCAGGGCGGGCACTGAAGCTTTCTTT. Protein sequence: CASSQAARAGTEAFF.

This clonotype was recorded at least ten times. The gene calls are TRBV2 and TRBJ1-2, with TRBD1 matching over 8 bases. The CDR3 length is 11 residues. Germline CDR1 reads SNHLY; CDR2 reads FYNNEI. V lost 8 bases and J lost 4; bases outside the gene matches: 0. The CDR3: CASGTGYGYTF. DNA of the CDR3: TGTGCCAGCGGGACAGGCTATGGCTACACCTTC. The variable domain in full, completed from reference TRBV2 and TRBJ1-2, reads EPEVTQTPSHQVTQMGQEVILRCVPISNHLYFYWYRQILGQKVEFLVSFYNNEISEKSEIFDDQFSVERPDGSNFTLKIRSTKLEDSAMYFCASGTGYGYTFGSGTRLTVV.

At least ten counts were recorded for this clonotype. The chain couples TRBV29-1 to TRBJ1-1; 9 bases agree with TRBD1. CDR3 length equals 16 residues. The V gene end was trimmed by 3 bases and the J gene end by 6 bases; junction bases not matched to a gene: 14. CDR1 and CDR2 (germline): SQVTM, ANQGSEA. The CDR3 DNA follows: TGCAGCGTTGATAACTTGCGGGGACAGGGAGTCTCTGAAGCTTTCTTT. Protein sequence: CSVDNLRGQGVSEAFF.

In this sample, this clonotype turned up a few times. The rearrangement links TRBV5-1 to TRBJ2-7, with 7 bases that match TRBD2. This CDR3 has 15 amino acids. J was trimmed by 2 bases and V by 0 bases; bases with no gene match: 5. Germline assignment: CDR1 SGHRS and CDR2 YFSETQ. This chain's CDR3 is CASSLVTSETYEQYF. The CDR3 nucleotides are TGCGCCAGCAGCTTGGTTACTAGCGAGACCTACGAGCAGTACTTC.

The chain joins TRBV25-1 to TRBJ2-7, with TRBD2 matching 7 bases. The CDR3 sequence is 14 residues long. The germline gives CDR1 MGHDK, CDR2 SYGVNS. Unmatched junction bases numbered 8, after V lost 7 bases and J lost 2 bases. CDR3 protein: CASTNSRGAYEQYF. The CDR3 nucleotides are TGTGCCAGCACTAACTCCCGGGGGGCCTACGAGCAGTACTTC.

This chain joins TRBV4-2 and TRBJ1-5; no reliable D call. The length of the CDR3 is 15 residues. Germline V gene data show CDR1 as LGHNA and CDR2 as YNFKEQ. V was trimmed by 0 bases and J by 1 base, leaving 7 bases between them. CDR3 loop: CASSQEQVSNQPQHF. The CDR3, as DNA: TGTGCCAGCAGCCAAGAGCAGGTCAGCAATCAGCCCCAGCATTTT.

The CDR3 nucleotides read TGCAGCGTTTTGAGACAGATGCCCTTCTACGAGCAGTACTTC. As protein: CSVLRQMPFYEQYF. The rearrangement links TRBV29-1 to TRBJ2-7, with D maybe TRBD1 (5 bases). CDR3 length equals 14 residues. Germline V CDR1 and CDR2: SQVTM, ANQGSEA. Between the trimmed V and J ends, which lost 5 bases and 3 bases, there was a span of 17 bases.

This clonotype was seen at least ten times. V usage is TRBV6-2 or TRBV6-3 and J usage is TRBJ2-1; D possibly matches TRBD1 or TRBD2 (6 bases each). Deletions cut 6 bases from V and 8 bases from J, with 14 bases between. This CDR3 is built from 13 residues. CDR1 is MNHEY and CDR2 is SVGEGT in the germline V gene. CDR3 in DNA: TGTGCCAGCAGCCGCGGGACAACGGATGAGCAGTTCTTC. Amino acids: CASSRGTTDEQFF.

This clonotype was found many times. This sequence joins TRBV7-9 and TRBJ1-6, with TRBD1 identical over 7 bases. Germline lookup yields CDR1 SEHNR and CDR2 FQNEAQ (reference sequence). CDR3 length: 15 amino acids. With V trimmed by 5 bases and J by 6 bases, 7 bases remained unmatched. CDR3 region: CASSAGQRGNSPLHF. CDR3 nucleotide sequence: TGTGCCAGCAGCGCGGGACAGCGGGGTAATTCACCCCTCCACTTT.

In its sample, this clonotype was seen many times. The chain combines TRBV9 with TRBJ2-7; TRBD2 is a possible D gene (7 bases). The CDR3 has 13 amino acids. V lost 8 bases and J lost 3, with 15 bases in between. Germline V gene sequence: CDR1 SGDLS, CDR2 YYNGEE. CDR3 region: CARGGGTDYEQYF. The CDR3 DNA sequence: TGTGCCAGAGGGGGGGGGACGGACTACGAGCAGTACTTC.

This clonotype was counted a few times. The chain links TRBV4-2 to TRBJ2-5, with a tentative D call TRBD2 (6 bases). The CDR3 runs to 17 residues. Germline assignment: CDR1 LGHNA and CDR2 YNFKEQ. Trimming stripped 0 bases from V and 6 bases from J, with 20 bases between. The CDR3 loop is CASSQDSVPAAGKTQYF. The CDR3 DNA sequence: TGTGCCAGCAGCCAAGATTCCGTTCCCGCTGCGGGAAAGACCCAGTACTTC.

The rearrangement links TRBV7-2 to TRBJ2-5; 8 bases align to TRBD2. The germline CDR1 and CDR2 sequences are SGHTA and FQGNSA. Trimming cost V 5 bases and J 4 bases; bases outside gene matches: 9. CDR3 length: 15 amino acids. CDR3 sequence (DNA): TGTGCCAGCAGCGGCGCTCGGGGGGGAGGAGAGACCCAGTACTTC. Its translation is CASSGARGGGETQYF.

The CDR3 spells CSARDTFGGGPYNEQFF. The CDR3 DNA follows: TGCAGTGCTAGAGATACCTTTGGCGGGGGGCCGTACAATGAGCAGTTCTTC. V gene TRBV20-1 combines with J gene TRBJ2-1, with 8 bases fitting TRBD2. The CDR3 extends over 17 amino acids. CDR1 is DFQATT, CDR2 SNEGSKA, per germline (reference sequence). V lost 0 bases and J lost 4; bases outside the gene matches: 11.